The clone carrying this T cell receptor (beta chain) was seen many times. Its antigen is undetermined. These data originate in a study of T cells in Graves' hyperthyroidism and ophthalmopathy. Study-level results: Clonotypes that were expanded in thyroid above 0.001 mostly appeared in blood too.

PBMCs were sourced from approximately 10 ml fresh peripheral blood. Researchers took RNA transcripts and amplified the TCR beta CDR3 regions from them. The HTBI primer set served for first-round RT-PCR of the TCR CDR3. Via MiXCR, TCRdb re-called the multiplex PCR reads, giving one row per CDR3 protein. The sample consists of fewer than 600,000 distinct CDR3 sequences, roughly 15% of them appearing once. Trimming shortened V by 5 bases and J by 7 bases, and 18 bases separated the two germline ends. The CDR3 spans 14 residues. The germline V gene has CDR1 PRHDT and CDR2 FYEKMQ (reference sequence). Sequenced sample: blood. The clonotype comes from a woman aged 40 to 49 with Graves' hyperthyroidism. This sequence joins TRBV13 and TRBJ2-7; D might be TRBD2 (5 bases). This CDR3 reads CASSLVGGLGEQYF. The CDR3 DNA reads TGTGCCAGCAGCCTAGTAGGCGGGCTGGGTGAGCAGTACTTC.